Here is one T cell receptor (beta chain) with its context. Only a few counts were recorded for this clonotype. Its antigen is currently not known. No much larger clone exists at a distance of one base, and base qualities are not known. The donors were some 39 Caucasian individuals from Russia, aged roughly 6 to 90 years, who were systemically healthy. Each donor gave ten milliliters of peripheral blood, collected into EDTA-treated Vacutainer tubes. PBMCs were isolated by Ficoll-Paque density-gradient centrifugation, with at least 7 million obtained per sample. Total RNA, at least 6 micrograms per sample, was extracted from PBMCs with Trizol reagent. For every donor, an aliquot of PBMCs went through flow cytometry to measure the percentages of naive CD45RAhigh/CD27high T cells. This sample was taken from a study of blood T cells in healthy people across ages (dated by TCRdb to between 2014 and 2016). Background for the entire study: In model experiments, template switching captured about one uniquely barcoded TCR beta cDNA molecule for every two T cells. Two additional independent replicas of 1 million unique cDNA reads from the same blood draw were analyzed for two donors (one aged 18 to 30 and one aged 80 or older). To track age-related changes in TCR beta repertoire diversity, the study relied on deep sequencing normalized with unique cDNA molecular identifiers. The donors were split into four age groups: young (average 16 years), middle-aged (39), aged (about 56) and long-lived (about 82). Donors of different ages were randomly distributed across sequencing lanes to avoid experimental bias.

What the work shows at the level of the full study, not this receptor alone: As age increased, observed TCR beta diversity per million T cells dropped in a roughly linear way, and a significant reduction was already evident by age about 40. Compared with the aged group, the long-lived group had more naive CD4+ T cells, fewer expanded clones and increased TCR diversity, a pattern suggesting age selection. Total diversity estimates from one million sequenced T cells were considered lower bounds and underestimates. The CMV infection status of donors was not known, potentially confounding age-related changes in expanded clonotypes. Bulk unsorted PBMC profiling prevented conclusive comparison of naive and antigen-experienced compartments. There was a strong correlation between observed TCR beta diversity and the percentage of naive T cells measured by flow cytometry.

The library was produced with 5' RACE. Sequenced on an Illumina HiSeq 2500. The second PCR ran for about 7 to 11 cycles and used a J-beta primer mix along with a sample-barcoded 5' primer. A unique molecular identifier was introduced onto each TCR beta cDNA molecule by a template-switch 5' adaptor carrying 12 random nucleotides. At least 3 million CDR3-containing paired-end reads were obtained from each sample. First-strand cDNA was synthesized from all RNA with the Mint cDNA synthesis kit, primed by a TRBC-specific oligonucleotide. Following uracil-DNA glycosylase treatment, all cDNA underwent a first 18-cycle PCR with the universal primers M1SS and BC2_uni_R. The original methods were these. Normalization of each sample was performed by random selection of 1 million high-quality reads, each carrying a distinct molecular identifier. Reads with shared molecular identifiers were discarded instead of being binned into consensus sequences. MiTCR, set to a Q25 quality threshold and the strictest error-elimination algorithm, was used for CDR3 identification, clonotype clustering and error correction. A nonparametric unseen species model using Euler transformation provided a lower-bound estimate of total TCR beta diversity. TCRdb handled the public reads itself, with Q25 trimming in fastp and clone calling in MiXCR, and kept productive beta chains. Entries are consolidated by CDR3 protein sequence, retaining the most common genes and DNA. Clone size and V and J calls follow TCRdb, not the original study. The sample table lists about 1.8 million distinct CDR3 sequences, roughly 52% of them with a count of one. The top ten clones comprise roughly 2.1% of the sample.

CDR3 length: 15 amino acids, cysteine to phenylalanine. The sequence is cut down to CDR3 DNA, 45 bases in frame from base 1. The V end gives up 4 bases and the J end 2 bases, leaving 5 bases in the junction not matched to a gene. Per the germline V gene (reference sequence), SEHNR is the CDR1 and FQNEAQ is the CDR2. The sequence was obtained from a woman aged 40 to 50 in good health. This receptor chain uses TRBV7-9 and TRBJ2-7; TRBD2 lines up with 10 middle nucleotides. The specimen was blood. The bases read TGTGCCAGCAGCTATGGACTAGCGGAAACCTACGAGCAGTACTTC. The translation is CASSYGLAETYEQYF.